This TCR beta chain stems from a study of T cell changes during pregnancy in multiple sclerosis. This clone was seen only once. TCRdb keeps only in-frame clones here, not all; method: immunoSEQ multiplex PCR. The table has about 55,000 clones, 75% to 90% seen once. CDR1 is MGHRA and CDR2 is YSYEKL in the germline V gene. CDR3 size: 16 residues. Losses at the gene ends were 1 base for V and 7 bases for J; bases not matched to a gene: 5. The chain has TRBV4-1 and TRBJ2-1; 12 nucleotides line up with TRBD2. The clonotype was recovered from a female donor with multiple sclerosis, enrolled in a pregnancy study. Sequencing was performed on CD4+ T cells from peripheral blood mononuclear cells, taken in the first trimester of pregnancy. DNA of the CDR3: TGCGCCAGCAGCCAAGGGCTAGCGGGAGGGAGTAATGAGCAGTTCTTC. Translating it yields CASSQGLAGGSNEQFF.